This T cell receptor beta chain was captured in a study of identical twins. V lost 2 bases and J lost 4; bases outside the gene matches: 4. In germline, CDR1 is SGHTA, CDR2 FQGNSA. The CDR3 spans 14 residues. This clonotype was counted only a few times. Its antigen is currently unknown. TCRdb reprocessed the 5' RACE reads via MiXCR and lists one record per CDR3 protein. The sample carries hundreds of thousands of distinct CDR3 sequences, more than 12% recorded once. Study outcomes and limitations: Analyses of zero insertions could be partly confounded by invariant MAIT and iNKT cells.

The chain couples TRBV7-2 to TRBJ2-7; 8 nucleotides match TRBD1. This clonotype originated in a woman in her late teens or twenties in good health. Sequencing was performed on memory (CD45RO+) T cells sorted from blood. CDR3 nucleotides: TGTGCCAGCAGCTTATCGGGACAGGCTTACGAGCAGTACTTC. Translating it yields CASSLSGQAYEQYF.